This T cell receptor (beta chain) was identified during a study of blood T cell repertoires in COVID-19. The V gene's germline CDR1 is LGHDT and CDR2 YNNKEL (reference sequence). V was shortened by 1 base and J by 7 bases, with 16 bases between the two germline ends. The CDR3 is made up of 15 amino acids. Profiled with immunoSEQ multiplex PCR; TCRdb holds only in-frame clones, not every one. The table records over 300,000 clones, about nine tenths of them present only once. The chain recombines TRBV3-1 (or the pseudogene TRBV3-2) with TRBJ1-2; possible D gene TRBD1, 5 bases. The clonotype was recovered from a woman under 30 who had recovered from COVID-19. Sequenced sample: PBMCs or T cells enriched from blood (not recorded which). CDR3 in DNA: TGTGCCAGCAGCCAAGCAGGAAGGGGTATAGGTGGCTACACCTTC. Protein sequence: CASSQAGRGIGGYTF.